This passage covers 23 T cell receptor beta chains from one sample sequenced in a study of OX40 agonist ivuxolimab in advanced cancers. Assay: immunoSEQ multiplex PCR; the TCRdb copy retains only in-frame clones and omits some. The table lists roughly 140,000 clones, roughly 92% of them singletons. The sequenced sample was CD4+ or CD8+ T cells sorted from blood, obtained in a trial of the OX40 agonist ivuxolimab. These receptors all come from an adult with an advanced solid tumor such as melanoma, head and neck, liver or kidney cancer.

The rearrangement joins TRBV7-3 to TRBJ1-1; 7 bases are shared with TRBD1. The V segment lost 5 bases and the J segment 1 base; nucleotides outside the gene matches: 4. Germline V CDR1 and CDR2: SGHTA, FQGTGA. The CDR3 has 14 amino acids. The CDR3 protein is CASSPGGANTEAFF. DNA for the CDR3: TGTGCCAGCAGCCCAGGGGGGGCGAACACTGAAGCTTTCTTT.

The chain couples TRBV18 to TRBJ2-1; D is perhaps TRBD1 or TRBD2 (5 bases each). Per germline, CDR1 KGHSH and CDR2 LQKENI. V lost 2 bases and J lost 2, with 16 bases in between. This CDR3 spans 17 amino acids. CDR3 nucleotides: TGTGCCAGCTCACCATTCCTGGGGGACGGGACCTACAATGAGCAGTTCTTC. Translated, it gives CASSPFLGDGTYNEQFF. The variable domain in full, completed from reference TRBV18 and TRBJ2-1, reads NAGVMQNPRHLVRRRGQEARLRCSPMKGHSHVYWYRQLPEEGLKFMVYLQKENIIDESGMPKERFSAEFPKEGPSILRIQQVVRGDSAAYFCASSPFLGDGTYNEQFFGPGTRLTVL.

This sequence joins TRBV6-4 and TRBJ2-3; no clear D gene. The CDR3 has 11 residues. CDR1 MRHNA and CDR2 SNTAGT come from the germline V gene. The V end was cut by 6 bases, the J end by 5 bases, with 6 bases between. The CDR3 spells CASSQGDTQYF. CDR3 nucleotides: TGTGCCAGCAGCCAAGGAGATACGCAGTATTTT.

The V gene is TRBV7-3, the J gene TRBJ1-6, with TRBD1 as a possible D gene (5 bases). Germline lookup yields CDR1 SGHTA and CDR2 FQGTGA. This CDR3 comprises 15 residues. Between the trimmed V and J ends, which lost 5 bases and 9 bases, there was a span of 17 bases. The CDR3 nucleotides are TGTGCCAGCAGCCCTCCGGCAGGGAAGTCTTCACCCCTCCACTTT. Protein product: CASSPPAGKSSPLHF.

The rearrangement joins TRBV7-9 to TRBJ2-1, with 12 bases identical to TRBD2. The CDR3 is 16 amino acids. After removal of 5 bases from V and 3 bases from J, the junction contained 5 bases not matched to a gene. Germline assignment: CDR1 SEHNR and CDR2 FQNEAQ (reference sequence). The CDR3 DNA sequence: TGTGCCAGCAGCCCCGGGACTAGCGGGCTCTACAATGAGCAGTTCTTC. Residues: CASSPGTSGLYNEQFF.

The V gene is TRBV28, the J gene TRBJ2-1; D perhaps matches TRBD2 (5 bases). This CDR3 contains 15 residues. V gave up 7 bases and J gave up 1 base, with 14 bases separating them. Germline V gives CDR1 MDHEN, CDR2 SYDVKM. The CDR3 region has the DNA TGTGCCAGCACTCTCTTGGACTTATCCTACAATGAGCAGTTCTTC. Its translation is CASTLLDLSYNEQFF.

This clone was observed once. The chain employs TRBV15 and TRBJ2-1; 9 bases fit TRBD2. CDR1 is LNHNV and CDR2 is YYDKDF in the germline V gene (reference sequence). The ends lost 1 base at V and 6 bases at J; junction bases unmatched: 10. The CDR3 covers 17 residues. CDR3 loop: CATSRGVAGAGGNEQFF. As DNA, the CDR3 is TGTGCCACCAGCAGAGGGGTTGCGGGAGCGGGGGGCAATGAGCAGTTCTTC.

The V gene is TRBV5-6, the J gene TRBJ1-4; D is possibly TRBD1 (6 bases). The CDR3 contains 17 residues. Germline V gene sequence: CDR1 SGHDT, CDR2 YYEEEE. The ends were cut back, 4 bases at V and 0 bases at J, with 16 bases in the middle. The CDR3 protein is CASSTGQTPATNEKLFF. The CDR3 nucleotides read TGTGCCAGCAGCACCGGACAGACACCCGCAACTAATGAAAAACTGTTTTTT.

The rearrangement links TRBV18 to TRBJ2-2; a weak D match, TRBD1 (6 bases). Germline CDR1 is KGHSH and CDR2 is LQKENI. The CDR3 loop spans 16 amino acids. Trimming removed 1 base from V and 0 bases from J, with 9 bases in between. CDR3 DNA: TGTGCCAGCTCACCACAGGACAGTTCGAACACCGGGGAGCTGTTTTTT. This gives the protein CASSPQDSSNTGELFF. Combining the CDR3 with reference TRBV18 and TRBJ2-2 gives the whole variable domain NAGVMQNPRHLVRRRGQEARLRCSPMKGHSHVYWYRQLPEEGLKFMVYLQKENIIDESGMPKERFSAEFPKEGPSILRIQQVVRGDSAAYFCASSPQDSSNTGELFFGEGSRLTVL.

The chain recombines TRBV20-1 with TRBJ1-2; D is ambiguous. Germline-derived CDR1 and CDR2 are DFQATT and SNEGSKA (reference sequence). Trimming cost V 5 bases and J 2 bases, with 6 bases left between them. CDR3 length equals 11 residues. The CDR3 sequence is CSAEQNYGYTF. CDR3 nucleotides: TGCAGTGCTGAACAGAACTATGGCTACACCTTC.

V and J are TRBV6-5 and TRBJ1-2; 7 bases fit TRBD1. The CDR3 loop spans 13 amino acids. Germline CDR1 is MNHEY and CDR2 is SVGAGI. The V gene end was trimmed by 8 bases and the J gene end by 7 bases; junction bases not matched to a gene: 10. Written as DNA, the CDR3 is TGTGCCAGCGCCCAGGGGGTCGTTGGTGGCTACACCTTC. As protein: CASAQGVVGGYTF.

This clone was recorded only once. This chain links TRBV5-8 with TRBJ2-1; 12 nucleotides line up with TRBD2. The V segment lost 4 bases and the J segment 6 bases; nucleotides outside the gene matches: 11. Germline lookup yields CDR1 SGHTS and CDR2 YDEGEE. The CDR3 runs to 17 residues. CDR3 bases: TGTGCCAGCAGCCAGACACTCACTAGCGGGAGGCCCAATGAGCAGTTCTTC. As protein: CASSQTLTSGRPNEQFF.

The gene calls are TRBV19 and TRBJ2-7; tentatively, D is TRBD2 (6 bases). CDR1 LNHDA and CDR2 SQIVND come from the germline V gene (reference sequence). CDR3 length: 15 residues. Trimming cost V 6 bases and J 2 bases, with 17 bases left between them. In nucleotides, the CDR3 is TGTGCCAGTAGATGGAAAGGGACTTCCACCTACGAGCAGTACTTC. Its protein is CASRWKGTSTYEQYF.

This clone was found once. The chain has TRBV12-5 and TRBJ1-1; D is uncertain. Trimming cost V 6 bases and J 5 bases, with 16 bases left between them. This CDR3 comprises 14 residues. Germline V gives CDR1 LGHNT, CDR2 FRNRAP. The CDR3 region is CASGPSSVRTEAFF. As DNA, the CDR3 is TGTGCTAGTGGCCCATCATCCGTGAGGACTGAAGCTTTCTTT.

The chain joins TRBV2 to TRBJ2-7; 10 bases are a match to TRBD1. V lost 5 bases and J lost 2; bases outside the gene matches: 6. This CDR3 has 15 residues. In germline, CDR1 is SNHLY, CDR2 FYNNEI. The CDR3: CASSYDRGRTYEQYF. For the CDR3, the DNA is TGTGCCAGCAGTTACGACAGGGGGCGGACCTACGAGCAGTACTTC.

This clone was picked up a small number of times. The chain couples TRBV27 to TRBJ1-3; tentative D call: TRBD1 (6 bases). The CDR3 extends over 14 amino acids. V was trimmed by 6 bases and J by 0 bases, leaving 9 bases between them. The germline gives CDR1 MNHEY, CDR2 SMNVEV (reference sequence). This CDR3 reads CASRQGSSGNTIYF. The CDR3 nucleotides are TGTGCCAGCAGACAGGGAAGCTCTGGAAACACCATATATTTT.

V is TRBV7-3 and J is TRBJ2-7, with TRBD2 identical over 10 bases. The trim removed 5 bases at V and 4 bases at J, leaving 5 bases unmatched. CDR3 length: 14 amino acids. Germline assignment: CDR1 SGHTA and CDR2 FQGTGA. CDR3 region: CASSATSGTYEQYF. In DNA, the CDR3 is TGTGCCAGCAGCGCCACTAGCGGGACTTACGAGCAGTACTTC.

This chain uses TRBV7-9 with TRBJ2-2; no clear D gene. Deletions cut 2 bases from V and 6 bases from J, with 10 bases between. The germline V gene has CDR1 SEHNR and CDR2 FQNEAQ (reference sequence). The CDR3 is 14 residues long. Here the CDR3 reads CASSLYVFAGELFF. CDR3 DNA: TGTGCCAGCAGCTTATACGTGTTCGCCGGGGAGCTGTTTTTT. Using reference TRBV7-9 and TRBJ2-2 for the parts outside the CDR3, the full variable domain is DTGVSQNPRHKITKRGQNVTFRCDPISEHNRLYWYRQTLGQGPEFLTYFQNEAQLEKSRLLSDRFSAERPKGSFSTLEIQRTEQGDSAMYLCASSLYVFAGELFFGEGSRLTVL.

J is TRBJ2-2 and V is TRBV25-1; a weak D match, TRBD1 (5 bases). Germline CDR1 is MGHDK and CDR2 is SYGVNS. The germline V and J ends were trimmed by 4 bases and 0 bases, with 18 bases remaining between them. This CDR3 has 18 amino acids. The CDR3 is CASSGRQGNLANTGELFF. The CDR3 DNA reads TGTGCCAGCAGTGGTCGGCAGGGAAACTTAGCGAACACCGGGGAGCTGTTTTTT.

The chain couples TRBV10-3 to TRBJ1-2, with 9 bases that match TRBD1. Trimming at V came to 6 bases and at J to 4 bases, leaving 6 bases not matched to a gene. Germline V gene lookup returns CDR1 ENHRY and CDR2 SYGVKD. CDR3 length equals 14 residues. DNA for the CDR3: TGTGCCATCAGGGGGACAGGGACATCCTATGGCTACACCTTC. It encodes CAIRGTGTSYGYTF.

The chain is built from TRBV2 and TRBJ2-7, with unresolved D. This CDR3 contains 13 residues. CDR1 is SNHLY, CDR2 FYNNEI, per germline. The V end was cut by 6 bases, the J end by 6 bases, with 15 bases between. The CDR3 region is CASRQLITFEQYF. CDR3 coding DNA: TGTGCCAGCAGGCAGCTTATTACGTTCGAGCAGTACTTC.

This chain joins TRBV7-3 and TRBJ1-1; a possible D gene is TRBD1 (5 bases). The germline gives CDR1 SGHTA, CDR2 FQGTGA. The V end was cut by 5 bases, the J end by 5 bases, with 15 bases between. CDR3 length: 14 residues. CDR3 nucleotide sequence: TGTGCCAGCAGCCCAGCAGGGAGAAAGACTGAAGCTTTCTTT. It codes for CASSPAGRKTEAFF.

The chain employs TRBV27 and TRBJ1-6; 8 bases line up with TRBD1. Germline CDR1 reads MNHEY; CDR2 reads SMNVEV (reference sequence). The CDR3 totals 18 residues. V shed 5 bases, J shed 8 bases, and the junction held 17 bases outside the gene matches. The CDR3 region is CASSRDDPRTGWHSPLHF. For the CDR3, the DNA is TGTGCCAGCAGTAGAGACGATCCCCGGACAGGGTGGCATTCACCCCTCCACTTT.